The 3 T cell receptor beta chains below were found in one sample sequenced in a study of shared clonotypes between healthy human individuals. TCRdb's table, derived via immunoSEQ multiplex PCR, lists solely in-frame clones and lacks some. This sample has over 950,000 clones, with 70% to 85% found just once. The material sequenced was memory CD4+ T cells from PBMCs. The subset was: CD45RA-negative fraction. The source is a young man in good health. Some clones in this sample may be carry-over from other donors' samples.

CDR3: CASSPFPGQVNQPQHF. The CDR3, as DNA: TGTGCCAGCAGCCCCTTCCCGGGACAGGTGAATCAGCCCCAGCATTTT. J is TRBJ1-5 and V is TRBV7-2; 8 bases fit TRBD1. Germline V gene data show CDR1 as SGHTA and CDR2 as FQGNSA. Unmatched junction bases numbered 10, after V lost 5 bases and J lost 4 bases. This CDR3 is 16 amino acids long.

This rearrangement joins TRBV11-2 to TRBJ2-3; tentative D call: TRBD1 (5 bases). CDR1 and CDR2 (germline): SGHAT, FQNNGV. This CDR3 comprises 14 residues. V was pared by 0 bases and J by 10 bases, with 14 bases between. The CDR3 loop reads CASSLDGASRAQYF. The CDR3 coding sequence is TGTGCCAGCAGCTTAGATGGGGCTAGTCGTGCGCAGTATTTT. Drawing the rest from reference TRBV11-2 and TRBJ2-3, the complete variable domain is EAGVAQSPRYKIIEKRQSVAFWCNPISGHATLYWYQQILGQGPKLLIQFQNNGVVDDSQLPKDRFSAERLKGVDSTLKIQPAKLEDSAVYLCASSLDGASRAQYFGPGTRLTVL.

The V and J genes are TRBV6-1 and TRBJ2-1, with 11 bases aligning to TRBD2. The germline V gene has CDR1 MNHNS and CDR2 SASEGT. The CDR3 has 14 amino acids. V lost 7 bases and J lost 4; bases outside the gene matches: 3. The CDR3 here is CASTGLAVYNEQFF. For the CDR3, the DNA is TGTGCCAGCACGGGACTAGCGGTATACAATGAGCAGTTCTTC.